This entry lists 20 T cell receptor beta chains sequenced from one sample in a study of control samples from healthy donors and cancer patients. Method: immunoSEQ multiplex PCR; TCRdb's copy keeps in-frame clones and lacks some. Among 70,000 to 80,000 clones listed, roughly 89% were seen once. Sample: PBMCs. Every receptor here comes from a woman aged 50 to 60 with colorectal cancer.

This chain connects TRBV6-5 to TRBJ2-2, with a weak D call TRBD2 (6 bases). Trimming shortened V by 6 bases and J by 0 bases, and 8 bases separated the two germline ends. The length of the CDR3 is 14 residues. Germline CDR1 and CDR2: MNHEY and SVGAGI. The CDR3 DNA follows: TGTGCCAGCAGGGGACTCTCGAACACCGGGGAGCTGTTTTTT. Translation: CASRGLSNTGELFF.

The V call is TRBV5-1, the J call TRBJ2-7, with D uncertain. V was cut by 1 base and J by 2 bases, with 13 bases left in between. CDR1 is SGHRS, CDR2 YFSETQ, per germline. There are 15 residues in the CDR3. CDR3 in amino acids: CASSLMAGPTYEQYV. Written as DNA, the CDR3 is TGCGCCAGCAGCTTGATGGCAGGCCCTACCTACGAGCAGTACGTC.

V gene TRBV29-1 combines with J gene TRBJ1-1; D gene ambiguous. Trimming cost V 6 bases and J 5 bases, with 10 bases left between them. The CDR3 runs 11 residues. The germline V gene encodes CDR1 SQVTM and CDR2 ANQGSEA. The chain's CDR3 is CSVIKATEAFF. CDR3 nucleotides: TGCAGCGTAATCAAGGCGACTGAAGCTTTCTTT.

The V call is TRBV19, the J call TRBJ1-2; D is perhaps TRBD1 (5 bases). The V end lost 3 bases, the J end lost 4 bases, and 12 bases lay between the germline ends. Germline CDR1 reads LNHDA; CDR2 reads SQIVND (reference sequence). The CDR3 is made up of 14 amino acids. The CDR3 region is CASSIWGAGYGYTF. The CDR3 DNA follows: TGTGCCAGTAGTATTTGGGGCGCGGGCTATGGCTACACCTTC.

The V call is TRBV4-1, the J call TRBJ1-1; D perhaps matches TRBD1 (5 bases). Deletions cut 2 bases from V and 4 bases from J, with 20 bases between. CDR3 size: 17 residues. Germline-derived CDR1 and CDR2 are MGHRA and YSYEKL. The CDR3: CASSQFVVGATLTEAFF. The DNA for the CDR3 is TGCGCCAGCAGCCAATTCGTGGTCGGGGCAACCCTCACTGAAGCTTTCTTT.

The V call is TRBV7-8, the J call TRBJ2-5; D unclear. V was clipped by 4 bases and J by 5 bases, with 14 bases between them. The CDR3 sequence is 14 residues long. Germline assignment: CDR1 SGHVS and CDR2 FQNEAQ. In DNA, the CDR3 is TGTGCCAGCAGCTCGAACCTCGCCGGGGAGACCCAGTACTTC. This codes for CASSSNLAGETQYF. Using reference TRBV7-8 and TRBJ2-5 for the parts outside the CDR3, the full variable domain is GAGVSQSPRYKVAKRGQDVALRCDPISGHVSLFWYQQALGQGPEFLTYFQNEAQLDKSGLPSDRFFAERPEGSVSTLKIQRTQQEDSAVYLCASSSNLAGETQYFGPGTRLLVL.

This chain links TRBV9 with TRBJ1-2, with TRBD1 identical over 8 bases. The CDR3 loop spans 15 amino acids. Germline-derived CDR1 and CDR2 are SGDLS and YYNGEE. The V segment lost 4 bases and the J segment 7 bases; nucleotides outside the gene matches: 12. CDR3 DNA: TGTGCCAGCAGCCCCCAGGGCAGGGGGCTTGGTGGCTACACCTTC. This sequence encodes CASSPQGRGLGGYTF.

The chain combines TRBV3-1 (or the pseudogene TRBV3-2) with TRBJ2-5, with no clear D. The germline V gene encodes CDR1 LGHDT and CDR2 YNNKEL (reference sequence). V was shortened by 0 bases and J by 5 bases, with 16 bases between the two germline ends. CDR3 length equals 16 residues. As DNA, the CDR3 is TGTGCCAGCAGCCAAGATGCATTCGGCTCACCGGAGACCCAGTACTTC. Its translation: CASSQDAFGSPETQYF.

The rearrangement uses TRBV23-1 and TRBJ1-1; no definite D call. TRBV23-1 is identified as an open reading frame with a role that is uncertain. The CDR3 contains 17 residues. With 6 bases removed from V and 5 bases from J, the gap between germline ends came to 25 bases. The CDR3 here is CASRYHGHPELRTEAFF. The CDR3 DNA sequence: TGCGCCAGCAGATATCACGGGCACCCTGAACTCAGGACTGAAGCTTTCTTT.

The genes are TRBV19 and TRBJ1-1; TRBD1 aligns across 7 bases. The CDR3 length is 14 residues. J gave up 4 bases and V 9 bases, and 11 bases lay outside the gene matches. The V gene's germline CDR1 is LNHDA and CDR2 SQIVND (reference sequence). The CDR3, as DNA: TGTGCCAGCAAAGTTCGGACAGGAGTCACTGAAGCTTTCTTT. This translates into CASKVRTGVTEAFF.

The genes are TRBV3-1 (or the pseudogene TRBV3-2) and TRBJ2-5; D possibly uses TRBD1 or TRBD2 (6 bases each). Trimming shortened V by 2 bases and J by 5 bases, and 15 bases separated the two germline ends. This CDR3 contains 15 residues. The V gene's germline CDR1 is LGHDT and CDR2 YNNKEL (reference sequence). DNA for the CDR3: TGTGCCAGCAGCCAATCCCCGGGGGCCGGGGAGACCCAGTACTTC. Amino acid sequence: CASSQSPGAGETQYF.

The J gene is TRBJ2-2, the V gene TRBV19; 7 nucleotides agree with TRBD2. From germline, CDR1 is LNHDA and CDR2 SQIVND (reference sequence). Trimming at V came to 4 bases and at J to 0 bases, leaving 2 bases not matched to a gene. The CDR3 is 15 residues long. The CDR3 DNA reads as TGTGCCAGTAGTAGCGGGGGAGCGAACACCGGGGAGCTGTTTTTT. It specifies CASSSGGANTGELFF.

The chain employs TRBV6-5 and TRBJ1-6; the D is unclear. The length of the CDR3 is 13 residues. Germline CDR1 reads MNHEY; CDR2 reads SVGAGI. The germline V and J ends were trimmed by 5 bases and 10 bases, with 12 bases remaining between them. The CDR3 bases are TGTGCCAGCAGTCAACTCATCGGGTCACCCCTCCACTTT. This encodes CASSQLIGSPLHF.

The chain recombines TRBV4-1 with TRBJ1-4; D might be TRBD1 (6 bases). Trimming left V 0 bases short and J 8 bases short, with 13 bases between. There are 15 residues in the CDR3. Germline lookup yields CDR1 MGHRA and CDR2 YSYEKL. CDR3 coding DNA: TGCGCCAGCAGCCAAGAGGGCAGGGGAGGCGAAAAACTGTTTTTT. Protein sequence: CASSQEGRGGEKLFF.

This clone has a single count. CDR3 amino acids: CASSYRGLTYNEQFF. In DNA form, the CDR3 reads TGTGCCAGCAGTTACCGGGGTCTTACCTACAATGAGCAGTTCTTC. This chain links TRBV6-5 with TRBJ2-1; D may be TRBD2 (5 bases). Germline CDR1 MNHEY, CDR2 SVGAGI. The CDR3 has 15 residues. The V end was cut by 2 bases, the J end by 2 bases, with 10 bases between.

The CDR3 sequence: CASSNRRMNIQYF. The DNA of the CDR3 is TGTGCCAGCAGCAACCGGCGGATGAACATTCAGTACTTC. V and J are TRBV13 and TRBJ2-4; D is undetermined. Per the germline V gene, CDR1 is PRHDT and CDR2 is FYEKMQ (reference sequence). The CDR3 loop spans 13 amino acids. Trimming took 5 bases from V and 7 from J, leaving 12 bases between them.

The rearrangement uses TRBV28 and TRBJ1-4, with D unclear. Germline CDR1 and CDR2: MDHEN and SYDVKM. The CDR3 has 13 amino acids. The V and J ends lost 6 bases and 2 bases respectively, with 7 bases between them. The CDR3 here is CASREGTNEKLFF. CDR3 in DNA: TGTGCCAGCAGAGAGGGTACTAATGAAAAACTGTTTTTT.

This clone occurred once. The chain has TRBV6-5 and TRBJ2-7; possibly TRBD1 for D (5 bases). The CDR3 runs to 13 residues. Germline CDR1 and CDR2: MNHEY and SVGAGI. The V gene lost 6 bases and the J gene lost 1 base, with 10 bases spanning the gap. The CDR3 loop reads CASRSTDSYEQYV. CDR3 nucleotide sequence: TGTGCCAGCAGATCGACAGATTCCTACGAGCAGTACGTC.

Only a few counts were recorded for this clone. The chain couples TRBV20-1 to TRBJ1-1; no definite D call. The CDR3 is 13 amino acids. Germline values: CDR1 DFQATT, CDR2 SNEGSKA (reference sequence). V was trimmed by 3 bases and J by 1 base, leaving 9 bases between them. DNA for the CDR3: TGCAGTGCTAGTATCCCCACGAACACTGAAGCTTTCTTT. It yields the protein CSASIPTNTEAFF.

This CDR3 is CSASPNMNTEAFF. CDR3 coding DNA: TGCAGTGCTAGTCCCAACATGAACACTGAAGCTTTCTTT. The chain couples TRBV20-1 to TRBJ1-1; D gene unclear. Germline V gene data show CDR1 as DFQATT and CDR2 as SNEGSKA (reference sequence). V lost 3 bases to trimming and J lost 0 bases, with 8 bases between them. The CDR3 is made up of 13 amino acids.